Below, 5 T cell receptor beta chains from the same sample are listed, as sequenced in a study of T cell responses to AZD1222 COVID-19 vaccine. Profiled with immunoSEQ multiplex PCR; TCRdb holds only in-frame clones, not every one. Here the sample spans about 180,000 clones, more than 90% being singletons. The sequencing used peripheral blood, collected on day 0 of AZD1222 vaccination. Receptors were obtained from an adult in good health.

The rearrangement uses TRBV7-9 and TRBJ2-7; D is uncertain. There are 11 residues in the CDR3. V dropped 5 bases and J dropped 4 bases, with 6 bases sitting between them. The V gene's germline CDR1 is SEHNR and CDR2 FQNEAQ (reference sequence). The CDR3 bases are TGTGCCAGCAGCCCACGGTACGAGCAGTACTTC. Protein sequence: CASSPRYEQYF.

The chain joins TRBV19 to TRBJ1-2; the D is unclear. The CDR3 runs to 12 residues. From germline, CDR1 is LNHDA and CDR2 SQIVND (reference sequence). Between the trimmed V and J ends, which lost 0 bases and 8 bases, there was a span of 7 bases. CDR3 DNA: TGTGCCAGTAGTATAGAGGTGGGCGGCTACACCTTC. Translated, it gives CASSIEVGGYTF. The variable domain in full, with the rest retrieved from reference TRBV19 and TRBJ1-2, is DGGITQSPKYLFRKEGQNVTLSCEQNLNHDAMYWYRQDPGQGLRLIYYSQIVNDFQKGDIAEGYSVSREKKESFPLTVTSAQKNPTAFYLCASSIEVGGYTFGSGTRLTVV.

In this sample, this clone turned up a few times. CDR3 coding DNA: TGTGCCAGCTCACCTACGGTAGGGCAGGGCCAGAACACCGGGGAGCTGTTTTTT. It codes for CASSPTVGQGQNTGELFF. The gene calls are TRBV18 and TRBJ2-2; possible D gene TRBD1, 5 bases. Trimming cost V 3 bases and J 1 base, with 18 bases left between them. The CDR3 runs to 18 residues. In germline, CDR1 is KGHSH, CDR2 LQKENI.

The CDR3 here is CSVYGTASYEQYF. For the CDR3, the DNA is TGCAGCGTTTACGGGACGGCCTCCTACGAGCAGTACTTC. This sequence joins TRBV29-1 and TRBJ2-7, with D tentatively TRBD1 or TRBD2 (5 bases each). Trimming stripped 5 bases from V and 0 bases from J, with 11 bases between. This CDR3 region has 13 residues. Germline CDR1 reads SQVTM; CDR2 reads ANQGSEA.

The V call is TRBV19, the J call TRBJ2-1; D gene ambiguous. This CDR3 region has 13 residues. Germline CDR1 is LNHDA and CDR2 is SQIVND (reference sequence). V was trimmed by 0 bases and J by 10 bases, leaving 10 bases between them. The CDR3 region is CASSIEMVREQFF. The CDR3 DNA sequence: TGTGCCAGTAGTATAGAGATGGTCAGAGAGCAGTTCTTC.